This T cell receptor (beta chain) emerged from a study of control samples from healthy donors and cancer patients. Measured with immunoSEQ multiplex PCR; TCRdb has only the in-frame clones, and not every one. The sample shows 130,000 or so clones, 80% to 95% of them seen only once. The CDR3 spans 15 residues. V trimming: 4 bases; J trimming: 5 bases; junction bases outside the gene matches: 6. Germline V gene sequence: CDR1 SNHLY, CDR2 FYNNEI. Sequencing was performed on blood. The receptor's source is a man aged 35-49 years in good health. This chain connects TRBV2 to TRBJ2-2; 8 nucleotides line up with TRBD1. CDR3 sequence: CASSVQGAVTGELFF. CDR3 DNA: TGTGCCAGCAGTGTCCAGGGGGCGGTGACCGGGGAGCTGTTTTTT.